The 15 T cell receptor beta chains presented below share a single source sample, sequenced in a study of CD8+CD57+ T cells in acquired aplastic anemia. Sequencing involved patients with CD8+CD57+ cell expansion previously shown by flow cytometry. Genomic DNA constituted the template upon which TCR beta VDJ and CDR3 profiling was performed. TCRdb fed the reads into MiXCR, producing one record per CDR3 protein. The sample lists approximately 160,000 distinct CDR3 sequences, approximately 44% occurring once. Sequenced sample: sorted CD4+, CD8+, or CD8+CD57+ T cells (not recorded which) from PBMCs. These receptors came from a human donor with aplastic anemia.

The J gene is TRBJ1-5, the V gene TRBV7-2; no definite D call. V shed 2 bases and J shed 8 bases, with 10 bases lying between them. The CDR3 loop spans 13 amino acids. Per the germline V gene, CDR1 is SGHTA and CDR2 is FQGNSA. This chain's CDR3 is CASSLKDGKPQHF. The CDR3 nucleotides are TGTGCCAGCAGCTTAAAGGACGGGAAGCCCCAGCATTTT.

This rearrangement joins TRBV7-3 to TRBJ2-7; 8 nucleotides agree with TRBD2. V lost 1 base to trimming and J lost 3 bases; unmatched junction nucleotides: 5. The CDR3 has 15 amino acids. Germline V lookup: CDR1 SGHTA, CDR2 FQGTGA. CDR3 bases: TGTGCCAGCAGCTTAATTCCGACTAGCGTCTACGAGCAGTACTTC. Translating gives CASSLIPTSVYEQYF. The full variable domain, its missing parts supplied by reference TRBV7-3 and TRBJ2-7, is GAGVSQTPSNKVTEKGKYVELRCDPISGHTALYWYRQSLGQGPEFLIYFQGTGAADDSGLPNDRFFAVRPEGSVSTLKIQRTERGDSAVYLCASSLIPTSVYEQYFGPGTRLTVT.

Turning to this clonotype: The conserved phenylalanine or tryptophan normally closing the CDR3 is absent here, so this likely arose from a read error. The limits of the CDR3 on the DNA are not certain, so only TCRdb's listed CDR3 is given. The V and J genes are TRBV14 and TRBJ1-2. Per germline, CDR1 SGHDN and CDR2 FVKESK. From its first to its last residue, the CDR3 has 8 amino acids. This CDR3 reads CASSQPAG.

Comment on this clonotype: Here the CDR3 omits its conserved ending phenylalanine or tryptophan, so a read error is the likely source. Because the CDR3's place on the DNA is in doubt, the DNA is left out and the CDR3 is given as listed by TCRdb. The rearrangement links TRBV11-3 to TRBJ2-7; whether TRBD1, the table's D call, matches the DNA was not checked. Germline loops: CDR1 SGHNT, CDR2 YENEEA. Inclusive of both ends, the CDR3 amounts to 11 amino acids. CDR3 loop: CASSLAAGPLI.

This chain uses TRBV5-8 with TRBJ2-5; D possibly corresponds to TRBD2 (7 bases). V was trimmed by 4 bases and J by 3 bases, leaving 13 bases between them. CDR3 length: 14 residues. CDR1 and CDR2 (germline): SGHTS, YDEGEE. CDR3 sequence: CASSPQGTKETQYF. The CDR3 DNA is TGTGCCAGCAGCCCGCAGGGGACTAAAGAGACCCAGTACTTC.

Points on this clonotype: With a much larger clone just one base away, this may be a read error. V usage is TRBV28 and J usage is TRBJ1-5; D remains ambiguous. The CDR3 runs to 17 residues. Germline V gene data show CDR1 as MDHEN and CDR2 as SYDVKM. The CDR3 DNA is TGTGCCAGCAGTTTCCCCTCCACGCCATTTCACAATAAGCCCCAGCATTTT. Its protein is CASSFPSTPFHNKPQHF.

A remark on this clonotype: This may be a read error: a much more frequent sequence differs by one nucleotide. The J gene is TRBJ1-1, the V gene TRBV6-1, with TRBD1 as a possible D gene (5 bases). CDR1 is MNHNS and CDR2 is SASEGT in the germline V gene. The CDR3 has 13 residues. The CDR3 nucleotides are TGTGCCAGCAGAGGACAAGGAAGAACTGAAGCTTGCTTT. Protein sequence: CASRGQGRTEACF.

In its sample, this clonotype was seen many times. CDR3 DNA sequence: TGCAGTGCCACGGGACTAGCTTACAATGAGCAGTTCTTC. It yields the protein CSATGLAYNEQFF. The chain has TRBV20-1 and TRBJ2-1, with 9 bases lining up with TRBD2. Trimming removed 6 bases from V and 4 bases from J; junction bases left unmatched: 4. Germline loops: CDR1 DFQATT, CDR2 SNEGSKA (reference sequence). The CDR3 is 13 amino acids.

This clonotype has more than one count but fewer than ten. The V call is TRBV19, the J call TRBJ2-3; D is unclear. This CDR3 region has 12 residues. Germline CDR1 is LNHDA and CDR2 is SQIVND (reference sequence). Trimming pared 6 bases from V and 4 bases from J, leaving 8 bases between. CDR3 bases: TGTGCCAGTAGGCTTACGGCAGATACGCAGTATTTT. Its translation is CASRLTADTQYF.

The J gene is TRBJ1-2, the V gene TRBV19, with D perhaps matching TRBD1 (6 bases). Germline V gene data show CDR1 as LNHDA and CDR2 as SQIVND (reference sequence). V was shortened by 5 bases and J by 4 bases, with 14 bases between the two germline ends. The CDR3 has 14 residues. In nucleotides, the CDR3 is TGTGCCAGTAGTGGGGGGCAGACTCTCTATGGCTACACCTTC. As protein: CASSGGQTLYGYTF.

This chain connects TRBV2 to TRBJ1-1; D uncertain. V was clipped by 10 bases and J by 5 bases, with 8 bases between them. Germline assignment: CDR1 SNHLY and CDR2 FYNNEI. CDR3 length equals 10 residues. CDR3 nucleotide sequence: TGTGCCAACGGACGGACTGAAGCTTTCTTT. Encoded protein: CANGRTEAFF.

This clonotype was found a few times. V and J are TRBV10-3 and TRBJ2-7; D may be TRBD1 (5 bases). Germline lookup yields CDR1 ENHRY and CDR2 SYGVKD. This CDR3 comprises 13 residues. Trimming took off 2 bases at V and 7 bases at J, with 12 bases between the two ends. The CDR3 is CAISENDSREQYF. The CDR3 nucleotides are TGTGCCATCAGTGAGAACGACAGTCGTGAGCAGTACTTC.

This clonotype was recorded many times. This chain joins TRBV6-5 and TRBJ1-2; D remains unclear. The germline V gene has CDR1 MNHEY and CDR2 SVGAGI. The CDR3 totals 13 residues. Between the trimmed V and J ends, which lost 3 bases and 3 bases, there was a span of 8 bases. The CDR3 coding sequence is TGTGCCAGCAGTTATGGAAGGGACTATGGCTACACCTTC. Translated, it gives CASSYGRDYGYTF.

This clonotype has at least ten counts. The V gene is TRBV6-5, the J gene TRBJ1-6; D unresolved. This CDR3 has 14 residues. Trimming took off 2 bases at V and 7 bases at J, with 9 bases between the two ends. Looked up from germline, CDR1 is MNHEY and CDR2 is SVGAGI. Here the CDR3 reads CASSYPSGNSPLHF. In DNA form, the CDR3 reads TGTGCCAGCAGTTACCCTTCGGGGAATTCACCCCTCCACTTT.

This clonotype was recorded at least ten times. This chain joins TRBV29-1 and TRBJ2-1, with D uncertain. Germline loops: CDR1 SQVTM, CDR2 ANQGSEA. The CDR3 runs to 11 residues. V lost 4 bases to trimming and J lost 8 bases, with 9 bases between them. The CDR3 DNA is TGCAGCGTTGCAGTTTGGGATGAGCAGTTCTTC. Protein sequence: CSVAVWDEQFF.